Below are 23 T cell receptor beta chains sequenced from a single sample in a study of radiation and T cells in renal cell carcinoma. Stated time point: blood 2 weeks post-SBRT. Specified treatment: 15 Gy SBRT to primary tumor, nephrectomy 4 weeks later. Assay: immunoSEQ multiplex PCR; the TCRdb copy retains only in-frame clones and omits some. Of more than 150,000 clones in the sample, around 90% are singletons; the top ten hold 10% to 15%. The specimen was blood, collected from a patient whose treatment included radiotherapy and nephrectomy. The receptors stem from a woman between 45 and 65 years old with renal cell carcinoma.

The J gene is TRBJ2-1, the V gene TRBV2; D possibly corresponds to TRBD2 (5 bases). Trimming left V 8 bases short and J 7 bases short, with 18 bases between. Looked up from germline, CDR1 is SNHLY and CDR2 is FYNNEI. The CDR3 runs 14 residues. The CDR3 region has the DNA TGTGCCAGCCCGAACCGGGGTCAGCCAAATGAGCAGTTCTTC. Protein: CASPNRGQPNEQFF.

The rearrangement uses TRBV2 and TRBJ2-7, with D unclear. CDR1 and CDR2 from the germline V gene are SNHLY and FYNNEI. The V end lost 0 bases, the J end lost 0 bases, and 9 bases lay between the germline ends. CDR3 size: 15 residues. Here the CDR3 reads CASSEATSSSYEQYF. The CDR3 DNA follows: TGTGCCAGCAGTGAAGCTACTTCCAGCTCCTACGAGCAGTACTTC.

The chain links TRBV6-5 to TRBJ2-2, with D tentatively TRBD2 (5 bases). V dropped 5 bases and J dropped 4 bases, with 14 bases sitting between them. CDR3 length: 15 amino acids. Germline assignment: CDR1 MNHEY and CDR2 SVGAGI. The CDR3 region has the DNA TGTGCCAGCAGTAGTCCGGGAACACTCACCGGGGAGCTGTTTTTT. This codes for CASSSPGTLTGELFF.

The chain employs TRBV25-1 and TRBJ1-2; D may be TRBD1 (6 bases). The V end was cut by 7 bases, the J end by 4 bases, with 10 bases between. The CDR3 loop spans 12 amino acids. Per the germline V gene, CDR1 is MGHDK and CDR2 is SYGVNS. CDR3: CASTTGTYGYTF. The CDR3 nucleotides are TGTGCCAGCACGACAGGAACCTATGGCTACACCTTC.

The rearrangement uses TRBV6-1 and TRBJ2-5, with D possibly being TRBD1 or TRBD2 (5 bases each). Germline V gene data show CDR1 as MNHNS and CDR2 as SASEGT. The V end was cut by 1 base, the J end by 7 bases, with 16 bases between. The CDR3 sequence is 15 residues long. Here the CDR3 reads CASSEERVGGGTQYF. The CDR3 coding sequence is TGTGCCAGCAGTGAAGAGAGGGTTGGGGGTGGGACCCAGTACTTC.

This rearrangement joins TRBV5-1 to TRBJ2-1, with 12 bases lining up with TRBD2. Germline lookup yields CDR1 SGHRS and CDR2 YFSETQ. CDR3 length equals 14 residues. V lost 4 bases, J lost 9 bases, and 5 bases stayed unmatched. In nucleotides, the CDR3 is TGCGCCAGCAGCCCTAGCGGGGGGGCCACTGAGCAGTTCTTC. Translation gives CASSPSGGATEQFF.

This clone has just one count. The J gene is TRBJ2-1, the V gene TRBV4-3, with 7 bases lining up with TRBD2. Trimming at V came to 4 bases and at J to 4 bases, leaving 4 bases not matched to a gene. The CDR3 totals 14 residues. Germline CDR1 LGHNA, CDR2 YSLEER. The CDR3 nucleotides are TGCGCCAGCAGCCTTACCGGGGGGTACAATGAGCAGTTCTTC. It encodes CASSLTGGYNEQFF.

The rearrangement uses TRBV6-4 and TRBJ1-1, with a possible D match to TRBD1 (5 bases). Trimming stripped 4 bases from V and 1 base from J, with 10 bases between. The CDR3 covers 14 residues. Germline lookup yields CDR1 MRHNA and CDR2 SNTAGT. CDR3 in amino acids: CASSVGQGNTEAFF. The DNA for the CDR3 is TGTGCCAGCAGTGTGGGCCAGGGGAACACTGAAGCTTTCTTT.

This clone occurred once. This sequence joins TRBV6-1 and TRBJ2-5, with 10 positions matching TRBD2. The CDR3 has 13 amino acids. Unmatched junction bases numbered 8, after V lost 11 bases and J lost 5 bases. The germline gives CDR1 MNHNS, CDR2 SASEGT. The CDR3 loop reads CAAEGAGGETQYF. The CDR3 bases are TGTGCCGCTGAAGGAGCGGGGGGGGAGACCCAGTACTTC.

In this sample, this clone turned up once. V gene TRBV11-3 combines with J gene TRBJ2-7; a possible D gene is TRBD1 (6 bases). This CDR3 is 15 amino acids long. V was cut by 0 bases and J by 4 bases, with 13 bases left in between. Germline CDR1 and CDR2: SGHNT and YENEEA. CDR3 DNA: TGTGCCAGCAGCTTAGAAACAGGGTCCTTTTACGAGCAGTACTTC. This sequence encodes CASSLETGSFYEQYF. Full variable domain (outside the CDR3, taken from reference TRBV11-3 and TRBJ2-7): EAGVVQSPRYKIIEKKQPVAFWCNPISGHNTLYWYLQNLGQGPELLIRYENEEAVDDSQLPKDRFSAERLKGVDSTLKIQPAELGDSAVYLCASSLETGSFYEQYFGPGTRLTVT.

The rearrangement uses TRBV29-1 and TRBJ1-3; D ambiguous. Germline lookup yields CDR1 SQVTM and CDR2 ANQGSEA. The CDR3 covers 11 residues. The ends were cut back, 7 bases at V and 1 base at J, with 5 bases in the middle. The CDR3 region is CSGRSGNTIYF. For the CDR3, the DNA is TGCAGCGGGCGGTCTGGAAACACCATATATTTT. The entire variable domain, with the rest obtained from reference TRBV29-1 and TRBJ1-3, is as follows: SAVISQKPSRDICQRGTSLTIQCQVDSQVTMMFWYRQQPGQSLTLIATANQGSEATYESGFVIDKFPISRPNLTFSTLTVSNMSPEDSSIYLCSGRSGNTIYFGEGSWLTVV.

This clone appeared a single time. This chain uses TRBV19 with TRBJ1-5; 8 bases map to TRBD1. Per the germline V gene, CDR1 is LNHDA and CDR2 is SQIVND (reference sequence). J was trimmed by 0 bases and V by 3 bases; bases with no gene match: 7. CDR3 size: 17 residues. CDR3: CASSMMTGDYSNQPQHF. In nucleotides, the CDR3 is TGTGCCAGTAGTATGATGACAGGGGATTATAGCAATCAGCCCCAGCATTTT.

The genes are TRBV9 and TRBJ1-5, with 7 positions matching TRBD1. This CDR3 is built from 15 residues. The germline gives CDR1 SGDLS, CDR2 YYNGEE. J gave up 10 bases and V 3 bases, and 13 bases lay outside the gene matches. CDR3 in DNA: TGTGCCAGCAGCGACCGACAGGGTCTGGAGGAACCCCAGCATTTT. It specifies CASSDRQGLEEPQHF.

Only one count was recorded for this clone. The genes are TRBV7-3 and TRBJ2-5; TRBD2 agrees at 8 bases. Germline assignment: CDR1 SGHTA and CDR2 FQGTGA. J was trimmed by 4 bases and V by 3 bases; bases with no gene match: 7. This CDR3 is 15 amino acids long. The CDR3 loop is CASSLAGGATETQYF. CDR3 sequence (DNA): TGTGCCAGCAGCTTGGCCGGGGGGGCCACAGAGACCCAGTACTTC.

A single count supports this clone. This sequence joins TRBV10-3 and TRBJ1-2; D is unresolved. Trimming took off 0 bases at V and 4 bases at J, with 18 bases between the two ends. Germline V gene lookup returns CDR1 ENHRY and CDR2 SYGVKD. The CDR3 is 17 residues long. Here the CDR3 reads CAISESETYRESYGYTF. The CDR3 bases are TGTGCCATCAGTGAGTCTGAAACTTACAGAGAAAGCTATGGCTACACCTTC.

This rearrangement joins TRBV29-1 to TRBJ2-1; 9 positions agree with TRBD2. The V gene's germline CDR1 is SQVTM and CDR2 ANQGSEA. V gave up 4 bases and J gave up 9 bases; unmatched junction bases: 4. The CDR3 covers 12 residues. The CDR3 protein is CSVGGGATEQFF. The CDR3 DNA is TGCAGCGTTGGCGGGGGGGCTACTGAGCAGTTCTTC.

The CDR3 DNA follows: TGTGCCAGCAGCGACAGTAGGGAAGGGAACTATGGCTACACCTTC. Amino acids: CASSDSREGNYGYTF. This chain joins TRBV7-9 and TRBJ1-2, with D possibly TRBD1 on 5 matching bases. V lost 5 bases to trimming and J lost 2 bases, with 15 bases between them. This CDR3 is built from 15 residues. Looked up from germline, CDR1 is SEHNR and CDR2 is FQNEAQ (reference sequence). The complete variable domain, with remaining parts taken from reference TRBV7-9 and TRBJ1-2, reads DTGVSQNPRHKITKRGQNVTFRCDPISEHNRLYWYRQTLGQGPEFLTYFQNEAQLEKSRLLSDRFSAERPKGSFSTLEIQRTEQGDSAMYLCASSDSREGNYGYTFGSGTRLTVV.

The V and J genes are TRBV6-5 and TRBJ2-1, with D hard to call. CDR3 size: 15 residues. Trimming took 6 bases from V and 0 from J, leaving 12 bases between them. In germline, CDR1 is MNHEY, CDR2 SVGAGI. The chain's CDR3 is CASSPTQISYNEQFF. The CDR3 DNA sequence: TGTGCCAGCAGCCCTACACAAATCTCCTACAATGAGCAGTTCTTC.

This chain links TRBV6-1 with TRBJ1-6, with a possible D match to TRBD1 (5 bases). The germline V gene encodes CDR1 MNHNS and CDR2 SASEGT. The V end was cut by 3 bases, the J end by 10 bases, with 10 bases between. This CDR3 has 13 residues. The CDR3 spells CASSDRDLSPLHF. The CDR3 DNA reads as TGTGCCAGCAGTGACAGGGATTTGTCACCCCTCCACTTT.

The chain's CDR3 is CASSWDVDYEQYF. The CDR3, as DNA: TGTGCCAGCAGCTGGGACGTTGACTACGAGCAGTACTTC. The chain couples TRBV5-4 to TRBJ2-7, with D perhaps assigned TRBD1 or TRBD2 (5 bases each). V gave up 3 bases and J gave up 3 bases, with 10 bases separating them. Germline lookup yields CDR1 SGHNT and CDR2 YYREEE (reference sequence). The CDR3 covers 13 residues. Combining the CDR3 with reference TRBV5-4 and TRBJ2-7 gives the whole variable domain ETGVTQSPTHLIKTRGQQVTLRCSSQSGHNTVSWYQQALGQGPQFIFQYYREEENGRGNFPPRFSGLQFPNYSSELNVNALELDDSALYLCASSWDVDYEQYFGPGTRLTVT.

The chain links TRBV9 to TRBJ2-2; a weak D match, TRBD2 (6 bases). The CDR3 runs 16 residues. Per the germline V gene, CDR1 is SGDLS and CDR2 is YYNGEE. Trimming pared 0 bases from V and 8 bases from J, leaving 17 bases between. Here the CDR3 DNA reads TGTGCCAGCAGCGTAGTTGGCGGGGTCGGTATGGGGGAGCTGTTTTTT. It codes for CASSVVGGVGMGELFF.

The CDR3 loop is CASSGSGPYNEQFF. CDR3 nucleotide sequence: TGTGCCAGTAGCGGTTCGGGCCCATACAATGAGCAGTTCTTC. The chain recombines TRBV19 with TRBJ2-1, with unresolved D. Trimming stripped 6 bases from V and 4 bases from J, with 13 bases between. The CDR3 sequence is 14 residues long. The germline gives CDR1 LNHDA, CDR2 SQIVND (reference sequence).

A few counts support this clone. CDR3 DNA sequence: TGTGCCAGCAGCCCATCGAGGCAGAACACTGAAGCTTTCTTT. Amino acids: CASSPSRQNTEAFF. V and J are TRBV7-9 and TRBJ1-1; D is uncertain. V lost 5 bases and J lost 1, with 11 bases in between. The CDR3 contains 14 residues. Germline V lookup: CDR1 SEHNR, CDR2 FQNEAQ (reference sequence).